One sample yielded the 18 T cell receptor beta chains listed below, sequenced in a study of blood T cell repertoires in COVID-19 (TCRdb year 2020). The library was obtained by the immunoSEQ multiplex PCR assay. TCRdb provides this immuneACCESS table in a form limited to in-frame rearrangements. Some clones are lacking; in checked studies, under half of them reflect an unresolved V gene, and why the rest are absent is not known. The sample yields over 250,000 clones; more than 85% were counted once. The ten largest make up under 3% of the sample. Sequences were obtained from peripheral blood. The receptors were sampled from a person aged 18 to 35 with COVID-19, enrolled during active disease.

This chain connects TRBV19 to TRBJ2-5; 7 nucleotides match TRBD1. Germline CDR1 reads LNHDA; CDR2 reads SQIVND (reference sequence). This CDR3 contains 16 residues. J gave up 4 bases and V 6 bases, and 14 bases lay outside the gene matches. The CDR3, as DNA: TGTGCCAGTAGCCGAACTCGAAGGACAGGCGGAGAGACCCAGTACTTC. Protein: CASSRTRRTGGETQYF.

The J gene is TRBJ2-7, the V gene TRBV4-1, with D tentatively TRBD2 (5 bases). Looked up from germline, CDR1 is MGHRA and CDR2 is YSYEKL. The CDR3 has 15 residues. V gave up 2 bases and J gave up 0 bases, with 11 bases separating them. CDR3 bases: TGCGCCAGCAGCCAAATAGCGTCTGGCTCCTACGAGCAGTACTTC. This sequence encodes CASSQIASGSYEQYF.

The chain combines TRBV5-4 with TRBJ1-1, with no clear D. Germline values: CDR1 SGHNT, CDR2 YYREEE (reference sequence). There are 12 residues in the CDR3. The V end was cut by 4 bases, the J end by 1 base, with 5 bases between. CDR3 coding DNA: TGTGCCAGCAGCCCCGGGAACACTGAAGCTTTCTTT. Protein sequence: CASSPGNTEAFF. The whole variable domain, filled in from reference TRBV5-4 and TRBJ1-1, reads ETGVTQSPTHLIKTRGQQVTLRCSSQSGHNTVSWYQQALGQGPQFIFQYYREEENGRGNFPPRFSGLQFPNYSSELNVNALELDDSALYLCASSPGNTEAFFGQGTRLTVV.

This chain uses TRBV4-1 with TRBJ1-5, with D perhaps TRBD1 (6 bases). Trimming shortened V by 3 bases and J by 0 bases, and 21 bases separated the two germline ends. CDR1 is MGHRA and CDR2 is YSYEKL in the germline V gene. The CDR3 length is 19 residues. The CDR3, as DNA: TGCGCCAGCAGCCAGGTCGGCCCCGGGACACCTTATAGCAATCAGCCCCAGCATTTT. This translates into CASSQVGPGTPYSNQPQHF.

V and J are TRBV5-6 and TRBJ1-2; possibly TRBD1 for D (6 bases). The CDR3 is made up of 14 amino acids. V lost 4 bases and J 7 bases, leaving 17 bases between the germline ends. Germline lookup yields CDR1 SGHDT and CDR2 YYEEEE. The CDR3 loop is CASSETGPGGGYTF. The CDR3 bases are TGTGCCAGCAGCGAAACAGGGCCAGGTGGTGGCTACACCTTC.

The chain joins TRBV29-1 to TRBJ1-4; possibly TRBD1 for D (5 bases). Trimming pared 4 bases from V and 16 bases from J, leaving 19 bases between. Germline CDR1 and CDR2: SQVTM and ANQGSEA. The length of the CDR3 is 12 residues. For the CDR3, the DNA is TGCAGCGTTGTGTCCGGGGGAGGTATACAGTTTTTT. Amino acids: CSVVSGGGIQFF. The variable domain in full, with the rest retrieved from reference TRBV29-1 and TRBJ1-4, is SAVISQKPSRDICQRGTSLTIQCQVDSQVTMMFWYRQQPGQSLTLIATANQGSEATYESGFVIDKFPISRPNLTFSTLTVSNMSPEDSSIYLCSVVSGGGIQFFGSGTQLSVL.

V is TRBV19 and J is TRBJ1-1; no definite D call. The V and J ends lost 8 bases and 1 base respectively, with 8 bases between them. This CDR3 contains 12 residues. Per germline, CDR1 LNHDA and CDR2 SQIVND (reference sequence). CDR3 amino acids: CASVTGNTEAFF. CDR3 bases: TGTGCCAGTGTCACCGGGAACACTGAAGCTTTCTTT.

The rearrangement links TRBV4-1 to TRBJ2-1; 8 bases are a match to TRBD2. With V trimmed by 2 bases and J by 5 bases, 5 bases remained unmatched. From germline, CDR1 is MGHRA and CDR2 YSYEKL. This CDR3 spans 15 amino acids. For the CDR3, the DNA is TGCGCCAGCAGCCAACCCACTAGCGGTGACAATGAGCAGTTCTTC. Translation: CASSQPTSGDNEQFF.

This rearrangement joins TRBV3-1 (or the pseudogene TRBV3-2) to TRBJ1-2; D unresolved. Trimming left V 1 base short and J 0 bases short, with 9 bases between. Germline-derived CDR1 and CDR2 are LGHDT and YNNKEL (reference sequence). The CDR3 loop spans 15 amino acids. The CDR3 protein is CASSQAGKANYGYTF. The CDR3 bases are TGTGCCAGCAGCCAAGCCGGGAAAGCTAACTATGGCTACACCTTC.

This clone was observed a single time. The chain links TRBV6-5 to TRBJ2-7; 10 bases match TRBD1. Germline assignment: CDR1 MNHEY and CDR2 SVGAGI. The CDR3 extends over 15 amino acids. V was clipped by 5 bases and J by 2 bases; unmatched bases: 6. The CDR3 sequence is CASSQTGGRPYEQYF. CDR3 bases: TGTGCCAGCAGTCAGACAGGGGGCAGACCCTACGAGCAGTACTTC.

This clone was seen only once. The chain employs TRBV27 and TRBJ2-7; 10 nucleotides match TRBD2. V shed 6 bases, J shed 6 bases, and the junction held 8 bases outside the gene matches. Germline CDR1 reads MNHEY; CDR2 reads SMNVEV (reference sequence). The CDR3 runs 14 residues. In DNA form, the CDR3 reads TGTGCCAGCAGAGGACTAGCGGCCCTTTCCGAGCAGTACTTC. Translating gives CASRGLAALSEQYF.

The chain joins TRBV7-3 to TRBJ2-2; the D gene is possibly TRBD2 (7 bases). This CDR3 spans 17 amino acids. The germline V gene has CDR1 SGHTA and CDR2 FQGTGA. Trimming shortened V by 7 bases and J by 0 bases, and 18 bases separated the two germline ends. CDR3 in DNA: TGTGCCAGCACCTCGAAGGGGGGGCCTGCGAACACCGGGGAGCTGTTTTTT. Its translation is CASTSKGGPANTGELFF.

V gene TRBV4-1 combines with J gene TRBJ1-3; possibly TRBD1 for D (6 bases). The CDR3 covers 13 residues. With 5 bases removed from V and 7 bases from J, the gap between germline ends came to 12 bases. Germline CDR1 MGHRA, CDR2 YSYEKL. CDR3 coding DNA: TGCGCCAGCAGCGACAGGAACAAGAACACCATATATTTT. This gives the protein CASSDRNKNTIYF.

This rearrangement joins TRBV9 to TRBJ1-5; 10 bases line up with TRBD1. V dropped 0 bases and J dropped 4; count of bases not matched to a gene: 1. The CDR3 has 15 residues. The germline CDR1 and CDR2 sequences are SGDLS and YYNGEE. The CDR3 loop reads CASSVGQGANQPQHF. Here the CDR3 DNA reads TGTGCCAGCAGCGTAGGACAGGGGGCTAATCAGCCCCAGCATTTT.

This chain connects TRBV5-5 to TRBJ2-3; a possible D gene is TRBD1 (5 bases). The CDR3 runs to 15 residues. Germline values: CDR1 SGHKS, CDR2 YYEKEE (reference sequence). The V end was cut by 1 base, the J end by 2 bases, with 11 bases between. This chain's CDR3 is CASSLPRQLTDTQYF. Written as DNA, the CDR3 is TGTGCCAGCAGCTTGCCGAGACAGCTCACAGATACGCAGTATTTT.

V usage is TRBV9 and J usage is TRBJ2-6, with D tentatively TRBD1 (6 bases). Per germline, CDR1 SGDLS and CDR2 YYNGEE. V was clipped by 7 bases and J by 2 bases, with 13 bases between them. CDR3 length: 15 amino acids. CDR3 region: CASSPRTAGANVLTF. The CDR3 DNA reads as TGTGCCAGCTCTCCTCGGACAGCTGGGGCCAACGTCCTGACTTTC.

The V gene is TRBV7-8, the J gene TRBJ1-1; 8 bases agree with TRBD1. The CDR3 extends over 15 amino acids. Germline values: CDR1 SGHVS, CDR2 FQNEAQ. Trimming at V came to 1 base and at J to 5 bases, leaving 6 bases not matched to a gene. The CDR3 DNA follows: TGTGCCAGCAGCTTAGTCGCACAGGGGGGGACTGAAGCTTTCTTT. Its translation is CASSLVAQGGTEAFF.

This clone was found once. The J gene is TRBJ2-1, the V gene TRBV9, with 9 bases lining up with TRBD1. V lost 4 bases to trimming and J lost 6 bases; unmatched junction nucleotides: 5. The CDR3 runs 14 residues. Germline V gives CDR1 SGDLS, CDR2 YYNGEE. CDR3 nucleotides: TGTGCCAGCAGCTCCCGGGACAGGGTCAATGAGCAGTTCTTC. Its translation: CASSSRDRVNEQFF.